The clone carrying this T cell receptor (beta chain) was observed at least ten times. Bulk TCR libraries were made with methods that had been previously described and with listed TCR primers. TCRdb redid the calling of the PCR reads with MiXCR, one entry per CDR3 protein. The sample shows tens of thousands of distinct CDR3 sequences, 15% to 20% of them seen only once. This specimen belongs to a study of molecular identifiers for immune sequencing clone quantification. Study at large: Replicate experiments took RNA from 20,000 or 100,000 naive CD8 cells, divided it five ways and sequenced four.

When naive CD8 T cells were sorted, they were gated as CD8+CD4-CCR7+CD45RA+. This CDR3 spans 16 amino acids. Trimming cost V 4 bases and J 6 bases; bases outside gene matches: 10. Germline lookup yields CDR1 SGHNT and CDR2 YYREEE (reference sequence). The source material was naive CD8+ T cells from blood, with Jurkat cell RNA spiked in. Stated subset: FACS-sorted CD8+CD4-CCR7+CD45RA+ naive T cells. The chain has TRBV5-4 and TRBJ2-3; 11 bases line up with TRBD2. This clonotype was obtained from a human donor in good health. Some libraries in this study had Jurkat cell RNA spiked in. The CDR3 loop reads CASSPGVAGGPDTQYF. CDR3 sequence (DNA): TGTGCCAGCAGCCCGGGAGTAGCGGGAGGGCCGGATACGCAGTATTTT. Combining the CDR3 with reference TRBV5-4 and TRBJ2-3 gives the whole variable domain ETGVTQSPTHLIKTRGQQVTLRCSSQSGHNTVSWYQQALGQGPQFIFQYYREEENGRGNFPPRFSGLQFPNYSSELNVNALELDDSALYLCASSPGVAGGPDTQYFGPGTRLTVL.